This is a list of T cell receptor beta chains from one sample in a study of T cells in Graves' hyperthyroidism and ophthalmopathy. TCRdb fed the multiplex PCR reads into MiXCR, producing one record per CDR3 protein. The table shows about 560,000 distinct CDR3 sequences, with 16% occurring only once. Sequencing input: blood. All receptors derive from a woman aged 18 to 35 with Graves' hyperthyroidism. Each CDR3 is given with its conserved first and last residue. D genes are given only for firm matches. Clone size appears in some rows only: once, few, many, or a class for an expanded clone.

clone_size: NA; j_call: TRBJ2-5; v_call: TRBV5-1; d_call: TRBD2; cdr3_nt: TGCGCCAGCAGTTGGACTAGCGGGTGGTTCGAGACCCAGTACTTC; cdr3_aa: CASSWTSGWFETQYF
clone_size: many; j_call: TRBJ2-7; v_call: TRBV7-9; d_call: TRBD2; cdr3_nt: TGTGCCAGCAGCTTAGGGGACTACACCTACGAGCAGTACTTC; cdr3_aa: CASSLGDYTYEQYF
clone_size: NA; j_call: TRBJ2-1; v_call: TRBV12-3/TRBV12-4; d_call: TRBD2; cdr3_nt: TGTGCCAGCAGAGGCGAGCGGGGGAGCTCCTACAATGAGCAGTTCTTC; cdr3_aa: CASRGERGSSYNEQFF
clone_size: many; j_call: TRBJ1-5; v_call: TRBV3-1; d_call: NA; cdr3_nt: TGTGCCAGCAGCCAAGATTATAATCAGCCCCAGCATTTT; cdr3_aa: CASSQDYNQPQHF
clone_size: NA; j_call: TRBJ2-7; v_call: TRBV20-1; d_call: TRBD1; cdr3_nt: TGCAGTGCTAGAGACACCGGGACAGGGGGCTACGAGCAGTACTTC; cdr3_aa: CSARDTGTGGYEQYF
clone_size: NA; j_call: TRBJ2-3; v_call: TRBV28; d_call: TRBD2; cdr3_nt: TGTGCCAGCAGTTTTGAGTCCACTAGCGGCACAGATACGCAGTATTTT; cdr3_aa: CASSFESTSGTDTQYF
clone_size: few; j_call: TRBJ2-2; v_call: TRBV19; d_call: TRBD2; cdr3_nt: TGTGCCAGTAGTAAAACTAGCGACCCGAACACCGGGGAGCTGTTTTTT; cdr3_aa: CASSKTSDPNTGELFF
clone_size: NA; j_call: TRBJ2-1; v_call: TRBV24-1; d_call: NA; cdr3_nt: TGTGCCACCAGTTTTCGGGACTCTACCACTGAGCAGTTCTTC; cdr3_aa: CATSFRDSTTEQFF
clone_size: NA; j_call: TRBJ1-5; v_call: TRBV28; d_call: TRBD1; cdr3_nt: TGTGCCAGCAGAGGGGGACAGAGCAATCAGCCCCAGCATTTT; cdr3_aa: CASRGGQSNQPQHF
clone_size: many; j_call: TRBJ2-1; v_call: TRBV7-9; d_call: NA; cdr3_nt: TGTGCCAGCAGCTTCGCAGAGCAGTTCTTC; cdr3_aa: CASSFAEQFF
clone_size: NA; j_call: TRBJ2-2; v_call: TRBV6-1; d_call: TRBD1; cdr3_nt: TGTGCCAGCAGCATACCGACAGGGAGGAACACCGGGGAGCTGTTTTTT; cdr3_aa: CASSIPTGRNTGELFF
clone_size: NA; j_call: TRBJ1-3; v_call: TRBV27; d_call: TRBD1; cdr3_nt: TGTGCCAGCAGCCCCATCGGGGGACAGGGGGCGCCTGGAAACACCATATATTTT; cdr3_aa: CASSPIGGQGAPGNTIYF
clone_size: many; j_call: TRBJ1-2; v_call: TRBV24-1; d_call: NA; cdr3_nt: TGTGCCACCAGTACGCCTGTCTATGGCTACACCTTC; cdr3_aa: CATSTPVYGYTF
clone_size: many; j_call: TRBJ2-3; v_call: TRBV24-1; d_call: NA; cdr3_nt: TGTGCCACCAGTTCTGGCCGGGTTAGCACAGATACGCAGTATTTT; cdr3_aa: CATSSGRVSTDTQYF
clone_size: many; j_call: TRBJ1-5; v_call: TRBV2; d_call: TRBD1; cdr3_nt: TGTGCCAGCCGACGGAGGACAGGCGATAGCAATCAGCCCCAGCATTTT; cdr3_aa: CASRRRTGDSNQPQHF
clone_size: many; j_call: TRBJ2-7; v_call: TRBV6-1; d_call: TRBD2; cdr3_nt: TGTGCCAGCAGTTCGGGACTAGAGGTTTACGAGCAGTACTTC; cdr3_aa: CASSSGLEVYEQYF
clone_size: many; j_call: TRBJ2-3; v_call: TRBV28; d_call: TRBD1; cdr3_nt: TGTGCCAGCAGTTTAACCGGGACAGGGAGCACAGATACGCAGTATTTT; cdr3_aa: CASSLTGTGSTDTQYF
clone_size: few; j_call: TRBJ2-2; v_call: TRBV7-2; d_call: NA; cdr3_nt: TGTGCCAGCAGCTTATTAGGCGGCCCCGGGGAGCTGTTTTTT; cdr3_aa: CASSLLGGPGELFF
clone_size: many; j_call: TRBJ2-3; v_call: TRBV3-1; d_call: NA; cdr3_nt: TGTGCCAGCAGCCAAGCTCCCCCTCGCGATACGCAGTATTTT; cdr3_aa: CASSQAPPRDTQYF
clone_size: NA; j_call: TRBJ1-5; v_call: TRBV6-2/TRBV6-3; d_call: TRBD1; cdr3_nt: TGTGCCAGCAGCCCGACAGGGGGAGGATCGCCCCAGCATTTT; cdr3_aa: CASSPTGGGSPQHF
clone_size: few; j_call: TRBJ1-6; v_call: TRBV28; d_call: TRBD1; cdr3_nt: TGTGCCAGCAGTTACCGGGACAGGGATTCACCCCTCCACTTT; cdr3_aa: CASSYRDRDSPLHF
clone_size: many; j_call: TRBJ1-1; v_call: TRBV5-1; d_call: NA; cdr3_nt: TGCGCCAGCAGCATGTCACAGACACCCCGGAACACTGAAGCTTTCTTT; cdr3_aa: CASSMSQTPRNTEAFF
clone_size: many; j_call: TRBJ2-3; v_call: TRBV20-1; d_call: TRBD2; cdr3_nt: TGCAGTGCTAGCTCCCCTAGCGGGGGGATCACAGATACGCAGTATTTT; cdr3_aa: CSASSPSGGITDTQYF
clone_size: many; j_call: TRBJ2-7; v_call: TRBV28; d_call: NA; cdr3_nt: TGTGCCAGCAGATTCTTCTCCGAGCAGTACTTC; cdr3_aa: CASRFFSEQYF
clone_size: many; j_call: TRBJ1-1; v_call: TRBV5-1; d_call: NA; cdr3_nt: TGCGCCAGCAGCTTGTTCGGGGCGGACACTGAAGCTTTCTTT; cdr3_aa: CASSLFGADTEAFF
clone_size: NA; j_call: TRBJ1-1; v_call: TRBV6-1; d_call: NA; cdr3_nt: TGTGCCAGCAGCCCTGACACTTACATGAACACTGAAGCTTTCTTT; cdr3_aa: CASSPDTYMNTEAFF
clone_size: many; j_call: TRBJ1-2; v_call: TRBV6-1; d_call: NA; cdr3_nt: TGTGCCAGCAGTGGATCGGACGGACCCTGGGGCTACACCTTC; cdr3_aa: CASSGSDGPWGYTF
clone_size: few; j_call: TRBJ2-7; v_call: TRBV6-1; d_call: NA; cdr3_nt: TGTGCCAGCAGTGTGGGCGGACGGACCTACGAGCAGTACTTC; cdr3_aa: CASSVGGRTYEQYF
clone_size: few; j_call: TRBJ1-2; v_call: TRBV6-1; d_call: TRBD1; cdr3_nt: TGTGCCAGCACCCAAAACAGGGGCCTTACTAACTATGGCTACACCTTC; cdr3_aa: CASTQNRGLTNYGYTF